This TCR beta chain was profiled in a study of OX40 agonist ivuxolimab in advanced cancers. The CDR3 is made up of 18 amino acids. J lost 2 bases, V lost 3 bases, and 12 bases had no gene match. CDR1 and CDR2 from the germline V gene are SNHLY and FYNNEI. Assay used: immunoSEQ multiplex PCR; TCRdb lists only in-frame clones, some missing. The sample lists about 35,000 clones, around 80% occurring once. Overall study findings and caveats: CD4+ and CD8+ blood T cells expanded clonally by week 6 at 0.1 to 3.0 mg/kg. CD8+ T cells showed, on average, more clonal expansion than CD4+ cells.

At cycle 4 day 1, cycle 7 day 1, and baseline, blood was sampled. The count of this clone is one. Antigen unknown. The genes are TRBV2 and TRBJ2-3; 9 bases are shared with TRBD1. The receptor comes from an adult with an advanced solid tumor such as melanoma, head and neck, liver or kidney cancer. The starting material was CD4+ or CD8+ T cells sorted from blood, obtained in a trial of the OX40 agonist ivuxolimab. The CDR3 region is CASSDLGVGQGHTDTQYF. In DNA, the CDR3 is TGTGCCAGCAGTGATCTTGGGGTCGGACAGGGGCACACAGATACGCAGTATTTT.